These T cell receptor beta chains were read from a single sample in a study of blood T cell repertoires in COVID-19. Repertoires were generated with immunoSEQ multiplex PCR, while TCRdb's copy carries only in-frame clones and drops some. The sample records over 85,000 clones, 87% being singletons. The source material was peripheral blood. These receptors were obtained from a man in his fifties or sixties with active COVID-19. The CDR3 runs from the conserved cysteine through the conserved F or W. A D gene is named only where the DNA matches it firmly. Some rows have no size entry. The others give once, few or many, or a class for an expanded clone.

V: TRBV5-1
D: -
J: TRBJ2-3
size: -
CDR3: CASSLALGGAIIDTQYF
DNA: TGCGCCAGCAGCTTGGCCCTGGGGGGGGCAATTATAGATACGCAGTATTTT

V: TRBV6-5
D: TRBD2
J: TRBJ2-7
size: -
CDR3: CASSYSGTSGGYEQYF
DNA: TGTGCCAGCAGTTACTCTGGGACTAGCGGGGGCTACGAGCAGTACTTC

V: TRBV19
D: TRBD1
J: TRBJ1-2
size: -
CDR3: CASSSPGQGDYGYTF
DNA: TGTGCCAGTAGTTCCCCCGGACAGGGCGACTATGGCTACACCTTC

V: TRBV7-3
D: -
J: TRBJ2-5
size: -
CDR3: CASSLAAGVETQYF
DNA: TGTGCCAGCAGCTTGGCGGCAGGGGTCGAGACCCAGTACTTC

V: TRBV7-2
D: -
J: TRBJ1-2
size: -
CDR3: CASSSGGGGYYGYTF
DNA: TGTGCCAGCAGCTCTGGGGGGGGCGGCTACTATGGCTACACCTTC

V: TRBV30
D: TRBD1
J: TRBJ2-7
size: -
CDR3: CAWRRQGYEQYF
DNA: TGTGCCTGGAGAAGACAGGGCTACGAGCAGTACTTC

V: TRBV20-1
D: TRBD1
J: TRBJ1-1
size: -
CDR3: CSASGRGRGAEAFF
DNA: TGCAGTGCTAGTGGGAGGGGGCGCGGGGCTGAAGCTTTCTTT

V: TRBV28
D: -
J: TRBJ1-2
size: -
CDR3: CASSLGGTNYGYTF
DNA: TGTGCCAGCAGTTTGGGAGGCACGAACTATGGCTACACCTTC

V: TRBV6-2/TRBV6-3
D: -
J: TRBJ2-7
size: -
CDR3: CASRPGTASYEQYF
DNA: TGTGCCAGCCGCCCCGGGACTGCATCCTACGAGCAGTACTTC

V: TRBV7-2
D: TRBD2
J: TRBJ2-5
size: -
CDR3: CASSSSGGATTQYF
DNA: TGTGCCAGCAGTTCATCGGGGGGGGCCACCACCCAGTACTTC

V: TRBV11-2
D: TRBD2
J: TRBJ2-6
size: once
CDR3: CASSSLRLRGSSGANVLTF
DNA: TGTGCCAGCAGCTCCCTTAGATTGCGGGGGAGCTCTGGGGCCAACGTCCTGACTTTC

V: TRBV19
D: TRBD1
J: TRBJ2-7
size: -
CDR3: CASSRQGTYEQYF
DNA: TGTGCCAGTAGTAGACAGGGTACCTACGAGCAGTACTTC

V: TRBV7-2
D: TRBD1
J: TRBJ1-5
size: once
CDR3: CASSIRQGGGQPQHF
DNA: TGTGCCAGCAGCATCCGACAGGGGGGTGGTCAGCCCCAGCATTTT

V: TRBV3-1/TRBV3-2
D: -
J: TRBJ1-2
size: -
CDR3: CASSQWFGRSGYTF
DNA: TGTGCCAGCAGCCAATGGTTCGGGAGGAGCGGCTACACCTTC

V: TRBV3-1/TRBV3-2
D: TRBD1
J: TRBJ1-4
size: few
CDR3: CASSRTSGTALGKLFF
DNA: TGTGCCAGCAGCCGTACCTCCGGGACAGCCTTAGGAAAACTGTTTTTT

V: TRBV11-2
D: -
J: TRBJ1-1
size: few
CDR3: CASSLGRGSRMNTEAFF
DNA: TGTGCCAGCAGCTTAGGGCGTGGCTCCAGGATGAACACTGAAGCTTTCTTT

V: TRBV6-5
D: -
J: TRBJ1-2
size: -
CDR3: CASSMGGWNGYTF
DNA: TGTGCCAGCAGTATGGGGGGATGGAATGGCTACACCTTC